The clone carrying this TCR beta chain was seen only a few times. The target antigen is unknown. The data were taken from a study of beta chain features in type 1 diabetes. Sorting based on CD45RO/CCR7/CD25/CD127/CD95/CD27 separated CD4+ naive, central memory, regulatory and stem cell-like memory cells. Whole-study results and caveats: Sampled from patients, naive, central memory and Treg TCRB repertoires appeared more similar than those sampled from healthy donors.

Isolated RNA was reverse transcribed in full, so expressed TCRB transcripts were sequenced. Deep immunoSEQ sequencing covered naive, central memory and regulatory T cell samples. The table came from immunoSEQ multiplex PCR; TCRdb's copy has only in-frame clones and leaves some out. The sample yields over 700,000 clones, roughly a sixth seen once. J gave up 4 bases and V 5 bases, and 8 bases lay outside the gene matches. CDR1 and CDR2 (germline): KGHSY, FQNENV. The CDR3 covers 14 residues. The sequenced material came from naive CD4+ T cells from blood. The clonotype was recovered from a woman aged 18-29 years in good health. The chain combines TRBV16 with TRBJ2-7, with 7 bases fitting TRBD1. The CDR3: CASSVDRSAYEQYF. CDR3 sequence (DNA): TGTGCCAGCAGCGTGGACAGGTCGGCGTACGAGCAGTACTTC.